Shown below are 30 T cell receptor beta chains from a single sample sequenced in a study of tumor-infiltrating lymphocytes in primary liver carcinoma. Blood RNA came from unsorted whole blood; germline DNA was also extracted. From approximately 550 ng of total RNA, TCR beta-specific cDNA was reverse-transcribed using a constant-region primer. A slightly modified ARM-PCR protocol with three nested multiplex PCR rounds produced these TCR beta libraries. Researchers ran the first two PCR rounds for roughly 10 cycles each with TRBV1-TRBV30 forward primers and a C-beta reverse primer. Via MiXCR, TCRdb re-called the multiplex PCR reads, giving one row per CDR3 protein. This table has about 210,000 distinct CDR3 sequences, approximately 64% appearing once. Sequenced sample: peripheral blood. These receptors all come from a woman aged 55-75 years with primary liver carcinoma and hepatitis B virus infection.

For this clonotype: A single base separates this from a much larger clone, so it may be a read error. The chain is built from TRBV12-3 or TRBV12-4 and TRBJ2-1; either TRBD1 or TRBD2 may fit D (5 bases each). Trimming took off 6 bases at V and 15 bases at J, with 18 bases between the two ends. The CDR3 runs to 12 residues. The CDR3 coding sequence is TGTGCCAGCAGCCCCGGGGCTTCAGGACGGTTCTTC. It yields the protein CASSPGASGRFF.

Comments on this clonotype: One end of the junction is discordant with germline, which a read error may explain. This chain links TRBV11-2 with TRBJ2-5, with D possibly matching TRBD2 (6 bases). CDR3 size: 14 residues. Germline V gene sequence: CDR1 SGHAT, CDR2 FQNNGV. CDR3 sequence reads: CAGSLAEVRETQYF. CDR3 coding DNA: TGTGCCGGCAGCTTAGCGGAGGTACGGGAGACCCAGTACTTC.

Regarding this clonotype: The conserved closing phenylalanine or tryptophan is absent in this CDR3, likely reflecting a read error. The chain combines TRBV11-2 with TRBJ2-3; D is ambiguous. Germline V CDR1 and CDR2: SGHAT, FQNNGV. This CDR3 region has 14 residues. The CDR3, as DNA: TGTGTCAGCAGCCCACCTGAATCGGCAGATACGCAGTATTCT. Translating gives CVSSPPESADTQYS.

This clonotype was observed a few times. This chain uses TRBV7-8 with TRBJ2-3, with 9 bases that match TRBD2. CDR1 and CDR2 from the germline V gene are SGHVS and FQNEAQ. The CDR3 has 19 amino acids. J was trimmed by 0 bases and V by 0 bases; bases with no gene match: 10. CDR3 region: CASSLAHQGAGGSTDTQYF. CDR3 coding DNA: TGTGCCAGCAGCTTAGCCCACCAGGGAGCGGGAGGAAGCACAGATACGCAGTATTTT.

This clonotype was seen only a few times. The rearrangement links TRBV30 to TRBJ2-5, with D uncertain. CDR1 is GTSNPN, CDR2 SVGIG, per germline (reference sequence). The V gene lost 2 bases and the J gene lost 0 bases, with 7 bases spanning the gap. This CDR3 has 13 amino acids. The CDR3 loop is CAWSPGNQETQYF. The CDR3 nucleotides read TGTGCCTGGAGTCCCGGCAACCAAGAGACCCAGTACTTC.

This clonotype has a handful of counts. The chain links TRBV5-4 to TRBJ1-2; TRBD1 matches at 9 bases. V trimming: 3 bases; J trimming: 8 bases; junction bases outside the gene matches: 5. CDR3 length equals 13 residues. Looked up from germline, CDR1 is SGHNT and CDR2 is YYREEE (reference sequence). CDR3 nucleotides: TGTGCCAGCAGCTGGGACAGGGAGGGCGGCTACACCTTC. It encodes CASSWDREGGYTF.

With respect to this clonotype: With a much larger clone just one base away, this may be a read error. V gene TRBV10-1 combines with J gene TRBJ2-2; 8 nucleotides match TRBD2. Germline assignment: CDR1 WNHNN and CDR2 SYGVQD (reference sequence). There are 15 residues in the CDR3. CDR3 bases: TGCGCCAGCAGTGATAGTAGCGGGAACATCGGGGAGCTGTTTTTT. Its protein product is CASSDSSGNIGELFF.

The chain combines TRBV11-2 with TRBJ2-3; TRBD2 matches 11 bases. CDR1 is SGHAT, CDR2 FQNNGV, per germline. The CDR3 is 15 amino acids. The CDR3 sequence is CVSRPGLAGPDTQYF. The CDR3 bases are TGTGTCAGTCGCCCCGGACTAGCGGGCCCAGATACGCAGTATTTT.

For this clonotype: Being one base from a much bigger clone, this may be a read error. In this CDR3 the conserved last residue, phenylalanine or tryptophan, is missing, so a read error is likely. The chain has TRBV12-5 and TRBJ2-1, with TRBD1 identical over 9 bases. The CDR3 runs 18 residues. Germline V lookup: CDR1 LGHNT, CDR2 FRNRAP. The J segment lost 4 bases and the V segment lost 2 bases, leaving 12 bases of the junction unmatched. This CDR3 reads CASGLPFTGTGIYNEQFL. The CDR3 region has the DNA TGTGCTAGTGGTTTGCCCTTCACCGGGACAGGGATATACAATGAGCAGTTCCTC.

Concerning this clonotype itself: Since a much larger clone is just one base distant, this may be a read error. This chain uses TRBV4-1 with TRBJ2-5, with D perhaps given as TRBD1 or TRBD2 (5 bases each). Per the germline V gene, CDR1 is MGHRA and CDR2 is YSYEKL. V gave up 0 bases and J gave up 9 bases, with 11 bases separating them. The CDR3 totals 13 residues. CDR3 sequence reads: CASSQDPEGPQYF. The CDR3 coding sequence is TGCGCCAGCAGCCAAGATCCAGAGGGGCCCCAGTACTTC.

Worth noting for this clonotype: One junction end disagrees with the germline gene, perhaps due to a read error. This rearrangement joins TRBV11-1 to TRBJ2-5; TRBD2 aligns across 7 bases. This CDR3 contains 17 residues. Germline V lookup: CDR1 SGHAT, CDR2 FQDESV (reference sequence). The CDR3: CASSLAGRGTSQETQYF. The DNA for the CDR3 is TGTGCCAGTAGCTTAGCGGGCCGCGGGACTTCCCAAGAGACCCAGTACTTC.

Concerning this clonotype itself: The junction and the germline gene differ at one end; a read error may be behind it. The genes are TRBV11-1 and TRBJ2-7; D possibly matches TRBD1 or TRBD2 (5 bases each). Germline V gene sequence: CDR1 SGHAT, CDR2 FQDESV (reference sequence). The length of the CDR3 is 15 residues. CDR3 loop: CASCSGKGRSYEQYF. In nucleotides, the CDR3 is TGTGCCAGCTGCTCGGGTAAGGGGAGATCCTACGAGCAGTATTTC.

Comment on this clonotype: Its ends do not fully match the called genes, so a read error is possible. The chain has TRBV11-2 and TRBJ2-2; no clear D gene. The germline V gene encodes CDR1 SGHAT and CDR2 FQNNGV. CDR3 length: 16 amino acids. CDR3 DNA sequence: TGTGCTAGCAGCTTAGGTCTAGTGGGAATCACCGGGGAGCTGTTTTTT. Its protein product is CASSLGLVGITGELFF. The entire variable domain, with the rest obtained from reference TRBV11-2 and TRBJ2-2, is as follows: EAGVAQSPRYKIIEKRQSVAFWCNPISGHATLYWYQQILGQGPKLLIQFQNNGVVDDSQLPKDRFSAERLKGVDSTLKIQPAKLEDSAVYLCASSLGLVGITGELFFGEGSRLTVL.

Note on this clonotype: A junction boundary mismatches the germline segment, possibly from a read error. The chain has TRBV6-5 and TRBJ2-2; possibly TRBD2 for D (5 bases). This CDR3 is built from 12 residues. Germline V gene data show CDR1 as MNHEY and CDR2 as SVGAGI. DNA for the CDR3: TGTGCCAGCATTCAAAACACCGGGGAGTTGTTTTTT. It encodes CASIQNTGELFF.

In its sample, this clonotype was seen a few times. The rearrangement joins TRBV7-9 to TRBJ2-7; a possible D gene is TRBD1 (6 bases). Trimming pared 5 bases from V and 1 base from J, leaving 15 bases between. Germline assignment: CDR1 SEHNR and CDR2 FQNEAQ (reference sequence). The CDR3 contains 15 residues. CDR3 protein: CASSPGPGQSYEQYF. As DNA, the CDR3 is TGTGCCAGCAGCCCAGGACCGGGACAATCCTACGAGCAGTACTTC.

Comment on this clonotype: This may arise from a read error, as a much more abundant clone is one base away. This rearrangement joins TRBV5-1 to TRBJ2-3; D ambiguous. This CDR3 has 14 residues. V was shortened by 4 bases and J by 5 bases, with 14 bases between the two germline ends. Germline CDR1 SGHRS, CDR2 YFSETQ. CDR3: CASSPSLSVDTQYF. CDR3 bases: TGCGCCAGCAGCCCATCCCTTTCGGTAGATACGCAGTATTTT.

This clonotype was found many times. V gene TRBV29-1 combines with J gene TRBJ2-3; 7 bases agree with TRBD1. Trimming took 7 bases from V and 6 from J; bases not matched to a gene: 7. The CDR3 sequence is 12 residues long. Germline V gene data show CDR1 as SQVTM and CDR2 as ANQGSEA. The CDR3 loop reads CSGVTGFDTQYF. In DNA, the CDR3 is TGCAGCGGCGTGACAGGGTTTGATACGCAGTATTTT.

As to this clonotype: The conserved final phenylalanine or tryptophan is absent from the CDR3, which likely points to a read error. The chain joins TRBV6-6 to TRBJ1-1, with 7 bases identical to TRBD1. V trimming: 5 bases; J trimming: 8 bases; junction bases outside the gene matches: 11. The germline CDR1 and CDR2 sequences are MNHNY and SVGAGI (reference sequence). The CDR3 has 14 amino acids. CDR3 nucleotides: TGTGCCAGCAGTCCCGGGACAAGGGGGCCCGAAGCTTTCTCT. Protein sequence: CASSPGTRGPEAFS.

A note on this clonotype: This could be a read error, since a much larger clone is one nucleotide away. The conserved phenylalanine or tryptophan is not found at the CDR3 terminus, so this likely reflects a read error. J is TRBJ2-7 and V is TRBV11-3, with 11 bases matching TRBD1. The CDR3 totals 14 residues. Per germline, CDR1 SGHNT and CDR2 YENEEA. V dropped 7 bases and J dropped 7; count of bases not matched to a gene: 9. Here the CDR3 DNA reads TGTGCCAGCACCCCCCTTGGGACAGGGGGAGAGCAGTACCTC. Protein product: CASTPLGTGGEQYL.

The chain recombines TRBV28 with TRBJ1-5, with 10 bases fitting TRBD1. From germline, CDR1 is MDHEN and CDR2 SYDVKM. This CDR3 is built from 17 residues. The junction had 9 bases not matched to a gene; V was cut back by 4 bases and J by 3 bases. In nucleotides, the CDR3 is TGTGCCAGCAGTTCAACCGACAGGGGGCGCGTCAATCAGCCCCAGCATTTT. It codes for CASSSTDRGRVNQPQHF.

This rearrangement joins TRBV10-2 to TRBJ2-7; TRBD1 agrees at 7 bases. Germline-derived CDR1 and CDR2 are WSHSY and SAAADI. The CDR3 covers 11 residues. The junction had 5 bases not matched to a gene; V was cut back by 10 bases and J by 5 bases. CDR3 nucleotides: TGCGCCACCGGACAGGTCGACGAGCAGTACTTC. Translating it yields CATGQVDEQYF.

On this clonotype itself: One end of the junction does not line up with germline, which may come from a read error. The V gene is TRBV11-2, the J gene TRBJ1-1, with TRBD1 identical over 9 bases. CDR3 length equals 15 residues. The germline V gene encodes CDR1 SGHAT and CDR2 FQNNGV. CDR3 amino acids: CTSSWGTGRNTETFF. CDR3 nucleotide sequence: TGTACCAGCAGTTGGGGGACAGGGCGGAACACTGAAACTTTCTTT.

The rearrangement links TRBV19 to TRBJ2-7; 10 bases agree with TRBD1. Germline CDR1 is LNHDA and CDR2 is SQIVND (reference sequence). After removal of 9 bases from V and 7 bases from J, the junction contained 9 bases not matched to a gene. This CDR3 is 13 amino acids long. CDR3 in amino acids: CASCDRGLGEQYF. CDR3 sequence (DNA): TGTGCCAGCTGCGACAGGGGGCTTGGGGAGCAGTACTTC. The variable domain in full, completed from reference TRBV19 and TRBJ2-7, reads DGGITQSPKYLFRKEGQNVTLSCEQNLNHDAMYWYRQDPGQGLRLIYYSQIVNDFQKGDIAEGYSVSREKKESFPLTVTSAQKNPTAFYLCASCDRGLGEQYFGPGTRLTVT.

The gene calls are TRBV11-2 and TRBJ2-7, with 9 bases that match TRBD1. Germline CDR1 reads SGHAT; CDR2 reads FQNNGV. The CDR3 is made up of 16 amino acids. CDR3 in DNA: TGTGTCAGTAGCCCGAACAGGGGGCATTATCACTACGAGCAGTACTTC. Translated: CVSSPNRGHYHYEQYF.

With regard to this clonotype: One end of the junction fails to match germline, which may point to a read error. The chain employs TRBV7-9 and TRBJ1-2; the match to TRBD1 covers 8 bases. The CDR3 has 16 amino acids. Germline loops: CDR1 SEHNR, CDR2 FQNEAQ (reference sequence). DNA of the CDR3: TGTGCCGGCAGTCACCTGACAGGGGACCTGAAGGATGGCTACACCTTC. Protein: CAGSHLTGDLKDGYTF. Complete variable domain (other parts from reference TRBV7-9 and TRBJ1-2): DTGVSQNPRHKITKRGQNVTFRCDPISEHNRLYWYRQTLGQGPEFLTYFQNEAQLEKSRLLSDRFSAERPKGSFSTLEIQRTEQGDSAMYLCAGSHLTGDLKDGYTFGSGTRLTVV.

A few counts support this clonotype. The V gene is TRBV29-1, the J gene TRBJ2-1; 16 bases are a match to TRBD2. This CDR3 has 15 residues. V was pared by 3 bases and J by 8 bases, with 4 bases of the junction left unmatched. Germline-derived CDR1 and CDR2 are SQVTM and ANQGSEA. The CDR3 DNA sequence: TGCAGCGTTGAGGGACTAGCGGGAGGGCCCTATGAGCAGTTCTTC. Translated, it gives CSVEGLAGGPYEQFF.

This rearrangement joins TRBV4-1 to TRBJ2-7, with D maybe TRBD1 (5 bases). CDR1 and CDR2 from the germline V gene are MGHRA and YSYEKL. This CDR3 has 16 amino acids. V shed 6 bases and J shed 2 bases, with 20 bases lying between them. The CDR3 region is CASSHAEKGRTYEQYF. The CDR3 coding sequence is TGCGCCAGCAGTCACGCCGAGAAGGGGCGAACCTACGAGCAGTACTTC.

Remarks on this clonotype: The junction shows a germline mismatch at one end, possibly a read error. This chain joins TRBV28 and TRBJ2-2; maybe TRBD2 (5 bases). Germline CDR1 reads MDHEN; CDR2 reads SYDVKM. The CDR3 spans 16 residues. CDR3 nucleotide sequence: TGTGCCAGTAGTGATCGGTCCCCAAAGCTTTCCGGGGAGCTGTCTTTT. This encodes CASSDRSPKLSGELSF.

V gene TRBV4-1 combines with J gene TRBJ2-3, with 10 bases aligning to TRBD2. The V and J ends lost 0 bases and 3 bases, in that order; junction bases with no gene match: 6. This CDR3 has 17 residues. Germline CDR1 is MGHRA and CDR2 is YSYEKL. The CDR3 spells CASSQEGSGRETDTQYF. CDR3 in DNA: TGCGCCAGCAGCCAAGAGGGAAGCGGGAGGGAGACAGATACGCAGTATTTT.

The rearrangement joins TRBV29-1 to TRBJ2-2; the D gene is possibly TRBD2 (6 bases). V was shortened by 4 bases and J by 4 bases, with 13 bases between the two germline ends. The CDR3 is 14 amino acids. Germline V CDR1 and CDR2: SQVTM, ANQGSEA. CDR3 DNA: TGCAGCGTTGGCGCGGGAATGGGCACCGGGGAGCTGTTTTTT. Residues: CSVGAGMGTGELFF.